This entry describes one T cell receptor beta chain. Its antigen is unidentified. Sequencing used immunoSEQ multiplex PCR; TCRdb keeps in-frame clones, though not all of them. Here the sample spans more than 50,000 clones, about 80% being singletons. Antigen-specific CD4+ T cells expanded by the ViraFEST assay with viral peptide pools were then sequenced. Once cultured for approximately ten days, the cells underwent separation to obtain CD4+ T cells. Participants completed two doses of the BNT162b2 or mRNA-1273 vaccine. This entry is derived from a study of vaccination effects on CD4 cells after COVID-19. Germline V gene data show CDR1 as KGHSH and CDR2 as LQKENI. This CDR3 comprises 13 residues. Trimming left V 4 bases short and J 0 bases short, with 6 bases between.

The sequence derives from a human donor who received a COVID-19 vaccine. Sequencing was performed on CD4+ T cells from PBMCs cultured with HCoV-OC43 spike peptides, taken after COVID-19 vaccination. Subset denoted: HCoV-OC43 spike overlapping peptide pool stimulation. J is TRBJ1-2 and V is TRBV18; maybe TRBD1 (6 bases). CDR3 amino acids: CASSRDTNYGYTF. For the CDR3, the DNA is TGTGCCAGCTCACGGGACACTAACTATGGCTACACCTTC.